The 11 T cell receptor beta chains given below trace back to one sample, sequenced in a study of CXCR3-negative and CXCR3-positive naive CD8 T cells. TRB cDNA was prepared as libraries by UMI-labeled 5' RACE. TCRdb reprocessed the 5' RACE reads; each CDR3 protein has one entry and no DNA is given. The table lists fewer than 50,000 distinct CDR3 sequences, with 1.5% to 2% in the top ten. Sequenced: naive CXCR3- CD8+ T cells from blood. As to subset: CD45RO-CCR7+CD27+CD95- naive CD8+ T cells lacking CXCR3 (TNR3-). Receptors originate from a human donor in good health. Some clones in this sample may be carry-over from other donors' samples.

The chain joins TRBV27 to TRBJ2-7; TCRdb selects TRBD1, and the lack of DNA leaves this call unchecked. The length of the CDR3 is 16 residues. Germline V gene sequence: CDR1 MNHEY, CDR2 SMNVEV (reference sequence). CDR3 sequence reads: CASSFSGLTPTYEQYF.

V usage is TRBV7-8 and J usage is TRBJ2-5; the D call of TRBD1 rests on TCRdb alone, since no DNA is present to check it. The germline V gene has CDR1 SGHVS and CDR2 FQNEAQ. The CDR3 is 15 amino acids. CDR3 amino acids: CASSSGTGRRETQYF.

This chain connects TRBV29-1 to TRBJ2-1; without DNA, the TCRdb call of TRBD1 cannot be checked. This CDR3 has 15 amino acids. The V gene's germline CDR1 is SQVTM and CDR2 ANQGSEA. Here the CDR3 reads CSAPADRGLIYEQFF.

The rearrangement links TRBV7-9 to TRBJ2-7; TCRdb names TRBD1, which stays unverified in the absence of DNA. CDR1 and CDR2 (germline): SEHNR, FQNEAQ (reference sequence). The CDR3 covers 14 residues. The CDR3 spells CASSLSGQNYEQYF. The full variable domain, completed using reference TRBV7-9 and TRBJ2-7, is DTGVSQNPRHKITKRGQNVTFRCDPISEHNRLYWYRQTLGQGPEFLTYFQNEAQLEKSRLLSDRFSAERPKGSFSTLEIQRTEQGDSAMYLCASSLSGQNYEQYFGPGTRLTVT.

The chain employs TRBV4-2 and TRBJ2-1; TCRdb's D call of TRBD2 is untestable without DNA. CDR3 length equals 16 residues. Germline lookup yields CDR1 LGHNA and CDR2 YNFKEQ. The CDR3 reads CASSPTSGLGNNEQFF.

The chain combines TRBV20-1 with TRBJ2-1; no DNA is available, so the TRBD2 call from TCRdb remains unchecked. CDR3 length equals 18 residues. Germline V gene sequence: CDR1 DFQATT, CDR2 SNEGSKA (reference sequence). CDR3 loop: CSANGLAGVLGSYNEQFF.

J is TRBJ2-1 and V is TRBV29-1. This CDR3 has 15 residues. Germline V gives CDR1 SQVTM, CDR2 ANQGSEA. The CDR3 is CSVEDSGTTYNEQFF.

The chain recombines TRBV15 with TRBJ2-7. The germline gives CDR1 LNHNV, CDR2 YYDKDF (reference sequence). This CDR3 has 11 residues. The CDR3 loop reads CATSREDEQYF.

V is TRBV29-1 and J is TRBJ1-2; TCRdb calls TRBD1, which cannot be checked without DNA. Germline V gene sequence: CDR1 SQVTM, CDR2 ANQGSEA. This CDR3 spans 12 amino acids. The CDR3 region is CSALRPGGGYTF.

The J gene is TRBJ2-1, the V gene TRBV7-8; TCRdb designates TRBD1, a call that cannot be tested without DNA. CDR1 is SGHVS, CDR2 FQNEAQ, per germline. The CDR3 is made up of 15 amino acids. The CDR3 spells CASRPGQASYNEQFF. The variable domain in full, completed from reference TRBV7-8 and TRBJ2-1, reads GAGVSQSPRYKVAKRGQDVALRCDPISGHVSLFWYQQALGQGPEFLTYFQNEAQLDKSGLPSDRFFAERPEGSVSTLKIQRTQQEDSAVYLCASRPGQASYNEQFFGPGTRLTVL.

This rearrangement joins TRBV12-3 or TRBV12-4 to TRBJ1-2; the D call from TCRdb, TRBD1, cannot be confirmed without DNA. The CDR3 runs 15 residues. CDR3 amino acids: CASSPRQGSGYGYTF.